Shown below are 23 T cell receptor beta chains from a single sample sequenced in a study of T-cell memory formation after mild COVID-19. One entry per CDR3 protein, called by TCRdb with MiXCR from the 5' RACE reads. The sample carries just under 550,000 distinct CDR3 sequences, roughly 21% recorded once. Input material: PBMCs or a T cell subset sorted from them (not recorded which). These receptors originate from an adult woman who had mild COVID-19 (a few samples of this study predate the infection). Cell type and time point are not known.

This clonotype was seen a handful of times. The chain links TRBV5-1 to TRBJ2-1; 7 positions agree with TRBD2. Germline assignment: CDR1 SGHRS and CDR2 YFSETQ. The CDR3 consists of 13 residues. After removal of 4 bases from V and 9 bases from J, the junction contained 7 bases not matched to a gene. Here the CDR3 DNA reads TGCGCCAGCAGCCGGGGGGAGATAATTGAGCAGTTCTTC. This codes for CASSRGEIIEQFF.

V and J are TRBV29-1 and TRBJ1-1; 7 nucleotides line up with TRBD1. V trimming: 4 bases; J trimming: 2 bases; junction bases outside the gene matches: 4. Germline V gives CDR1 SQVTM, CDR2 ANQGSEA. The CDR3 has 13 residues. The CDR3 region is CSVVGDSNTEAFF. CDR3 DNA sequence: TGCAGCGTTGTAGGGGACAGTAACACTGAAGCTTTCTTT. Using reference TRBV29-1 and TRBJ1-1 for the parts outside the CDR3, the full variable domain is SAVISQKPSRDICQRGTSLTIQCQVDSQVTMMFWYRQQPGQSLTLIATANQGSEATYESGFVIDKFPISRPNLTFSTLTVSNMSPEDSSIYLCSVVGDSNTEAFFGQGTRLTVV.

This clonotype came up a few times. This chain joins TRBV20-1 and TRBJ2-7; D could derive from TRBD1 or TRBD2 (5 bases each). V gave up 4 bases and J gave up 0 bases, with 16 bases separating them. Germline assignment: CDR1 DFQATT and CDR2 SNEGSKA (reference sequence). CDR3 length: 15 amino acids. The CDR3 bases are TGCAGTGCTAAAGGAAGGGGACCGAGCTCCTACGAGCAGTACTTC. This translates into CSAKGRGPSSYEQYF.

The gene calls are TRBV7-8 and TRBJ2-7, with 9 bases identical to TRBD2. Germline values: CDR1 SGHVS, CDR2 FQNEAQ. J gave up 4 bases and V 5 bases, and 6 bases lay outside the gene matches. CDR3 length equals 14 residues. For the CDR3, the DNA is TGTGCCAGCAGCCAGGGCGGGAGGGAATACGAGCAGTACTTC. This sequence encodes CASSQGGREYEQYF.

The CDR3 nucleotides are TGTGCCAGCTCACCTCATCCTAGGGACGAGCAGTACTTC. Residues: CASSPHPRDEQYF. The chain is built from TRBV18 and TRBJ2-7; no definite D call. V lost 3 bases, J lost 5 bases, and 11 bases lay in between. The length of the CDR3 is 13 residues. In germline, CDR1 is KGHSH, CDR2 LQKENI. The variable domain in full, completed from reference TRBV18 and TRBJ2-7, reads NAGVMQNPRHLVRRRGQEARLRCSPMKGHSHVYWYRQLPEEGLKFMVYLQKENIIDESGMPKERFSAEFPKEGPSILRIQQVVRGDSAAYFCASSPHPRDEQYFGPGTRLTVT.

The rearrangement joins TRBV9 to TRBJ2-1, with a tentative D call TRBD1 (6 bases). V lost 4 bases and J lost 5, with 22 bases in between. This CDR3 region has 17 residues. The germline V gene encodes CDR1 SGDLS and CDR2 YYNGEE. The CDR3 nucleotides are TGTGCCAGCAGCCCCGGGGACATTTCCGCCACACACAATGAGCAGTTCTTC. Amino acids: CASSPGDISATHNEQFF.

This sequence joins TRBV5-1 and TRBJ1-2; D is unclear. CDR3 length: 13 amino acids. CDR1 is SGHRS, CDR2 YFSETQ, per germline. With 5 bases removed from V and 4 bases from J, the gap between germline ends came to 12 bases. CDR3 sequence (DNA): TGCGCCAGCAGGGCCTCGGTTGTCTATGGCTACACCTTC. Encoded protein: CASRASVVYGYTF.

V and J are TRBV12-3 or TRBV12-4 and TRBJ1-2, with 9 bases lining up with TRBD1. J gave up 4 bases and V 8 bases, and 2 bases lay outside the gene matches. The CDR3 contains 12 residues. The CDR3 region is CASEDRGYGYTF. The DNA for the CDR3 is TGTGCCAGCGAGGACAGGGGCTATGGCTACACCTTC.

The genes are TRBV7-9 and TRBJ2-1; TRBD2 might be the D (5 bases). Trimming left V 6 bases short and J 7 bases short, with 13 bases between. Germline loops: CDR1 SEHNR, CDR2 FQNEAQ (reference sequence). The CDR3 is 13 amino acids. The CDR3 nucleotides read TGTGCCAGCAGTAAGGATCCGGGGAATGAGCAGTTCTTC. This codes for CASSKDPGNEQFF.

This clonotype was observed once. This sequence joins TRBV24-1 and TRBJ2-1; a possible D gene is TRBD2 (6 bases). V shed 1 base and J shed 2 bases, with 8 bases lying between them. Germline assignment: CDR1 KGHDR and CDR2 SFDVKD. The CDR3 extends over 15 amino acids. This CDR3 reads CATSDFAGTYNEQFF. The CDR3, as DNA: TGTGCCACCAGTGATTTCGCGGGGACCTACAATGAGCAGTTCTTC.

This chain connects TRBV7-9 to TRBJ2-5; D not resolved. The CDR3 is 13 amino acids. V lost 5 bases to trimming and J lost 5 bases, with 12 bases between them. Germline-derived CDR1 and CDR2 are SEHNR and FQNEAQ (reference sequence). The CDR3 DNA is TGTGCCAGCAGCCCCATGCTTGGGGAGACCCAGTACTTC. This translates into CASSPMLGETQYF.

This rearrangement joins TRBV5-1 to TRBJ2-3; 13 bases agree with TRBD2. The V segment lost 4 bases and the J segment 3 bases; nucleotides outside the gene matches: 11. CDR3 length: 18 residues. Germline CDR1 and CDR2: SGHRS and YFSETQ. The DNA of the CDR3 is TGCGCCAGCAGCGAAGGACTAGCGGGAGCTTTTTGGACAGATACGCAGTATTTT. Amino acids: CASSEGLAGAFWTDTQYF.

The chain couples TRBV15 to TRBJ2-7; maybe TRBD1 (5 bases). Per the germline V gene, CDR1 is LNHNV and CDR2 is YYDKDF (reference sequence). Trimming took 0 bases from V and 0 from J, leaving 12 bases between them. The CDR3 consists of 16 residues. DNA of the CDR3: TGTGCCACCAGCAGAGATCGTGAAGGGGTCTCCTACGAGCAGTACTTC. It specifies CATSRDREGVSYEQYF.

The genes are TRBV6-5 and TRBJ1-1; no clear D. In germline, CDR1 is MNHEY, CDR2 SVGAGI. The germline V and J ends were trimmed by 0 bases and 4 bases, with 18 bases remaining between them. The CDR3 contains 17 residues. The CDR3 region is CASSYSRLAGSVTEAFF. CDR3 bases: TGTGCCAGCAGTTACTCGAGGCTGGCGGGGTCTGTCACTGAAGCTTTCTTT.

The V gene is TRBV7-3, the J gene TRBJ2-5, with D possibly called TRBD1 or TRBD2 (5 bases each). The CDR3 totals 15 residues. Trimming took 5 bases from V and 5 from J, leaving 18 bases between them. Germline-derived CDR1 and CDR2 are SGHTA and FQGTGA. The CDR3 loop is CASSLSQGAAETQYF. The CDR3 coding sequence is TGTGCCAGCAGCCTCTCGCAGGGAGCAGCCGAGACCCAGTACTTC.

This clonotype was counted between two and nine times. The genes are TRBV12-3 or TRBV12-4 and TRBJ1-2; 7 bases fit TRBD1. V shed 7 bases and J 4 bases; nucleotides not matched to a gene: 9. The CDR3 extends over 14 amino acids. The chain's CDR3 is CASTNLTGLYGYTF. Here the CDR3 DNA reads TGTGCCAGCACTAACCTGACAGGGCTCTATGGCTACACCTTC.

The chain uses TRBV7-8 and TRBJ2-1, with D possibly being TRBD1 or TRBD2 (5 bases each). The V gene lost 1 base and the J gene lost 6 bases, with 13 bases spanning the gap. The CDR3 runs 15 residues. CDR1 is SGHVS and CDR2 is FQNEAQ in the germline V gene. This CDR3 reads CASSLGPGRSNEQFF. CDR3 nucleotide sequence: TGTGCCAGCAGCTTAGGGCCGGGGCGGAGCAATGAGCAGTTCTTC.

The chain employs TRBV7-8 and TRBJ2-7; D is unresolved. V gave up 3 bases and J gave up 7 bases, with 10 bases separating them. This CDR3 spans 12 amino acids. CDR1 SGHVS and CDR2 FQNEAQ come from the germline V gene. CDR3 nucleotides: TGTGCCAGCAGCTTGGTGCCCCGGGAGCAGTACTTC. This gives the protein CASSLVPREQYF.

This clonotype was observed once. CDR3 residues: CASSGRASGGAAYNEQFF. The CDR3 bases are TGTGCCAGCAGCGGAAGGGCTAGCGGGGGGGCAGCCTACAATGAGCAGTTCTTC. The genes are TRBV9 and TRBJ2-1, with 12 bases fitting TRBD2. CDR1 SGDLS and CDR2 YYNGEE come from the germline V gene. CDR3 length equals 18 residues. V dropped 3 bases and J dropped 2; count of bases not matched to a gene: 9.

A few counts support this clonotype. In DNA, the CDR3 is TGTGCCAGCAGCCTAATCCCGACTAGCGGGAGTGCTGCAGGTACGCAGTATTTT. Protein: CASSLIPTSGSAAGTQYF. This sequence joins TRBV7-3 and TRBJ2-3; 12 positions agree with TRBD2. CDR3 length: 18 residues. Germline V CDR1 and CDR2: SGHTA, FQGTGA. With 5 bases clipped from V and 8 bases from J, the junction kept 17 bases outside the gene matches.

This clonotype was counted between two and nine times. V gene TRBV7-6 combines with J gene TRBJ2-5; possibly TRBD1 or TRBD2 for D (5 bases each). V shed 1 base and J shed 7 bases, with 13 bases lying between them. Germline values: CDR1 SGHVS, CDR2 FNYEAQ. The CDR3 is 14 residues long. DNA of the CDR3: TGTGCCAGCAGCTTAGAGAGGGGCGCGGGGACCCAGTACTTC. As protein: CASSLERGAGTQYF.

The V gene is TRBV20-1, the J gene TRBJ2-1, with D tentatively TRBD2 (5 bases). With 3 bases removed from V and 4 bases from J, the gap between germline ends came to 13 bases. CDR3 length: 14 residues. Germline lookup yields CDR1 DFQATT and CDR2 SNEGSKA (reference sequence). CDR3 sequence reads: CSASVGVSYNEQFF. The CDR3 DNA follows: TGCAGTGCTAGTGTGGGAGTAAGTTACAATGAGCAGTTCTTC.

There are many counts of this clonotype. The J gene is TRBJ2-2, the V gene TRBV28; D ambiguous. The germline gives CDR1 MDHEN, CDR2 SYDVKM. Trimming stripped 6 bases from V and 3 bases from J, with 11 bases between. The length of the CDR3 is 14 residues. Here the CDR3 reads CASRAVLYTGELFF. In DNA form, the CDR3 reads TGTGCCAGCAGAGCAGTACTTTACACCGGGGAGCTGTTTTTT.